This entry lists 18 T cell receptor beta chains sequenced from one sample in a study of beta chain features in type 1 diabetes. No antigen has been identified for these receptors. Findings and caveats of the study: For Type 1 diabetes patients, all four CD4+ subsets carried TCRB CDR3s that were moderately but significantly shorter.

Of the isolated RNA, all was reverse transcribed, and so the sequenced material was expressed TCRB transcripts. Generated by immunoSEQ multiplex PCR, the TCRdb table keeps only in-frame clones and is missing some. The table shows around 650,000 clones, with around an eighth occurring only once. Source material: naive CD4+ T cells from blood. The receptor set was obtained from a man aged 25 to 40 with type 1 diabetes.

The chain employs TRBV9 and TRBJ2-7, with 7 bases fitting TRBD1. This CDR3 is 14 amino acids long. The germline V gene has CDR1 SGDLS and CDR2 YYNGEE. V was pared by 2 bases and J by 0 bases, with 2 bases of the junction left unmatched. This chain's CDR3 is CASSVTGSSYEQYF. The CDR3 nucleotides read TGTGCCAGCAGCGTGACAGGGAGCTCCTACGAGCAGTACTTC.

The chain couples TRBV4-2 to TRBJ1-4, with a weak D call TRBD1 (6 bases). From germline, CDR1 is LGHNA and CDR2 YNFKEQ. This CDR3 comprises 18 residues. Trimming removed 1 base from V and 5 bases from J, with 20 bases in between. In nucleotides, the CDR3 is TGTGCCAGCAGCCAAGGAAGGGGGTGGACGGTTGGGAATGAAAAACTGTTTTTT. Amino acids: CASSQGRGWTVGNEKLFF.

A few counts support this clone. The chain uses TRBV7-2 and TRBJ2-1, with a tentative D call TRBD2 (6 bases). V was shortened by 2 bases and J by 0 bases, with 11 bases between the two germline ends. CDR1 is SGHTA and CDR2 is FQGNSA in the germline V gene. The CDR3 has 16 amino acids. This CDR3 reads CASSLHIGGSYNEQFF. The CDR3, as DNA: TGTGCCAGCAGCTTACATATCGGGGGCTCCTACAATGAGCAGTTCTTC.

The chain uses TRBV28 and TRBJ2-7; no reliable D call. The germline gives CDR1 MDHEN, CDR2 SYDVKM. V was trimmed by 3 bases and J by 3 bases, leaving 9 bases between them. The CDR3 length is 13 residues. The CDR3 reads CASSFSRLYEQYF. The CDR3 DNA reads TGTGCCAGCAGTTTTTCTAGACTCTACGAGCAGTACTTC. The full variable domain, its missing parts supplied by reference TRBV28 and TRBJ2-7, is DVKVTQSSRYLVKRTGEKVFLECVQDMDHENMFWYRQDPGLGLRLIYFSYDVKMKEKGDIPEGYSVSREKKERFSLILESASTNQTSMYLCASSFSRLYEQYFGPGTRLTVT.

The V call is TRBV5-6, the J call TRBJ2-7, with D possibly matching TRBD2 (5 bases). CDR1 is SGHDT and CDR2 is YYEEEE in the germline V gene. The CDR3 spans 12 residues. V lost 7 bases to trimming and J lost 3 bases, with 11 bases between them. For the CDR3, the DNA is TGTGCCAGCGCTAGTCGGGGCTACGAGCAGTACTTC. It specifies CASASRGYEQYF.

V gene TRBV6-5 combines with J gene TRBJ2-7, with no clear D. The CDR3 is made up of 15 amino acids. V was trimmed by 0 bases and J by 3 bases, leaving 12 bases between them. Germline V lookup: CDR1 MNHEY, CDR2 SVGAGI. The CDR3 spells CASSYSRRHVYEQYF. The CDR3 coding sequence is TGTGCCAGCAGTTACTCTAGGCGCCACGTCTACGAGCAGTACTTC.

CDR3 region: CASSRPGLDSFEQFF. In DNA form, the CDR3 reads TGTGCCAGCAGTCGCCCGGGACTAGATTCTTTTGAGCAGTTCTTC. J is TRBJ2-1 and V is TRBV6-7; the match to TRBD2 covers 8 bases. TRBV6-7 counts as an open reading frame of uncertain function. V shed 5 bases, J shed 9 bases, and the junction held 12 bases outside the gene matches. The length of the CDR3 is 15 residues.

The chain couples TRBV9 to TRBJ2-7, with 7 bases identical to TRBD1. Germline V gives CDR1 SGDLS, CDR2 YYNGEE. The length of the CDR3 is 14 residues. Trimming cost V 2 bases and J 7 bases; bases outside gene matches: 9. CDR3 residues: CASSVDNRGGEQYF. The CDR3 DNA reads TGTGCCAGCAGCGTGGATAACAGGGGCGGGGAGCAGTACTTC. Full variable domain (rest looked up from reference TRBV9 and TRBJ2-7): DSGVTQTPKHLITATGQRVTLRCSPRSGDLSVYWYQQSLDQGLQFLIQYYNGEERAKGNILERFSAQQFPDLHSELNLSSLELGDSALYFCASSVDNRGGEQYFGPGTRLTVT.

A few counts support this clone. The rearrangement uses TRBV7-2 and TRBJ2-4; 8 nucleotides agree with TRBD2. The CDR3 spans 15 residues. The germline CDR1 and CDR2 sequences are SGHTA and FQGNSA. Trimming removed 3 bases from V and 9 bases from J; junction bases left unmatched: 10. In DNA form, the CDR3 reads TGTGCCAGCAGCTTGCGGGGGGCCCTGGAGGGCATTCAGTACTTC. It codes for CASSLRGALEGIQYF.

This chain connects TRBV7-2 to TRBJ2-2; no reliable D call. Trimming left V 3 bases short and J 1 base short, with 9 bases between. This CDR3 comprises 15 residues. Per the germline V gene, CDR1 is SGHTA and CDR2 is FQGNSA. CDR3 amino acids: CASSFHEGNTGELFF. The CDR3, as DNA: TGTGCCAGCAGCTTTCATGAAGGGAACACCGGGGAGCTGTTTTTT.

The chain has TRBV6-1 and TRBJ2-6; TRBD1 aligns across 9 bases. The V gene end was trimmed by 5 bases and the J gene end by 0 bases; junction bases not matched to a gene: 5. The CDR3 spans 17 residues. CDR1 MNHNS and CDR2 SASEGT come from the germline V gene. The CDR3 spells CASSQDRGNSGANVLTF. The CDR3 DNA reads as TGTGCCAGCAGTCAAGACAGGGGGAACTCTGGGGCCAACGTCCTGACTTTC.

The table lists this clone with a few counts. The J gene is TRBJ2-5, the V gene TRBV7-9, with D unresolved. The J call may be wrong; the DNA end is better matched by TRBJ2-7. This CDR3 comprises 14 residues. Germline V gene lookup returns CDR1 SEHNR and CDR2 FQNEAQ (reference sequence). CDR3 loop: CASSLGPVVGEQYF. The DNA of the CDR3 is TGTGCCAGCAGCTTAGGCCCCGTCGTGGGCGAGCAGTACTTC.

The rearrangement uses TRBV29-1 and TRBJ1-2, with D possibly being TRBD1 (6 bases). The V and J ends lost 7 bases and 8 bases respectively, with 23 bases between them. Germline CDR1 SQVTM, CDR2 ANQGSEA. The CDR3 length is 14 residues. CDR3 nucleotides: TGCAGCGGCAGGGGAATTTACACTCAAGGGGGCTACACCTTC. Residues: CSGRGIYTQGGYTF.

Only a few counts were recorded for this clone. The J gene is TRBJ2-3, the V gene TRBV29-1; 11 bases match TRBD2. Germline values: CDR1 SQVTM, CDR2 ANQGSEA. This CDR3 has 15 residues. Unmatched junction bases numbered 9, after V lost 4 bases and J lost 6 bases. The CDR3 region has the DNA TGCAGCGTTGCTTTGGCTAGCGGGGGGACGGATACGCAGTATTTT. Translated: CSVALASGGTDTQYF.

This clone has more than one count but fewer than ten. This CDR3 is also generated by other DNA sequences in the sample. This sequence joins TRBV29-1 and TRBJ1-5; D may be TRBD1 (5 bases). This CDR3 comprises 13 residues. The germline V gene encodes CDR1 SQVTM and CDR2 ANQGSEA. The V gene lost 3 bases and the J gene lost 4 bases, with 10 bases spanning the gap. CDR3 sequence (DNA): TGCAGCGTTGAGGAGGGGCTGAATCAGCCCCAGCATTTT. This encodes CSVEEGLNQPQHF.

This chain links TRBV10-3 with TRBJ2-1, with 7 bases matching TRBD1. Unmatched junction bases numbered 6, after V lost 4 bases and J lost 6 bases. The CDR3 is 14 residues long. Looked up from germline, CDR1 is ENHRY and CDR2 is SYGVKD. CDR3 sequence reads: CAISGQGDRNEQFF. For the CDR3, the DNA is TGTGCCATCAGTGGTCAGGGGGATCGCAATGAGCAGTTCTTC.

The chain joins TRBV7-2 to TRBJ2-1, with D perhaps matching TRBD2 (5 bases). This CDR3 region has 18 residues. Germline V CDR1 and CDR2: SGHTA, FQGNSA. Trimming took 1 base from V and 0 from J, leaving 16 bases between them. This CDR3 reads CASSLDLASSSSYNEQFF. The CDR3 nucleotides are TGTGCCAGCAGCTTAGACCTAGCTAGCTCAAGCTCCTACAATGAGCAGTTCTTC.

This clone was observed a handful of times. The chain employs TRBV18 and TRBJ2-5; D possibly corresponds to TRBD2 (6 bases). Germline lookup yields CDR1 KGHSH and CDR2 LQKENI. V was trimmed by 6 bases and J by 1 base, leaving 12 bases between them. This CDR3 spans 14 amino acids. This CDR3 is CASSTNGGQETQYF. CDR3 in DNA: TGTGCCAGCTCGACCAACGGGGGCCAAGAGACCCAGTACTTC.